The text below deals with one TCR beta chain. This clonotype has at least ten counts. Its specific antigen is unknown. Per-base quality was not reported, and no clone a single base away is much larger than it. This sample was included in a study of human T cells and chemical hapten exposure (TCRdb year 2021). Notes on the research overall: Libraries were pooled for sequencing, and variation in per-sample TCR yields was attributed mainly to small differences in library volumes within the pool. This study followed changes in the peripheral blood TCR repertoire in vivo during primary and secondary sensitization of alopecia patients to the hapten diphenylcyclopropenone (DPC). The investigation overall reported the following: The number of TCRs above 1 in 1000 frequency did not change with DPC sensitization; there was no evidence of global repertoire structure alterations. After repeated subsampling, changes were observed in the strength of the expansion versus patch-test correlation and in the threshold at which the correlation became significant.

As encoded in the germline V gene (reference sequence), CDR1 is DFQATT while CDR2 is SNEGSKA. The CDR3 runs 14 residues from the cysteine to the phenylalanine. Left in the record is the CDR3 DNA by itself, 42 bases read in frame from the first base. Trimming removed 0 bases from V and 4 bases from J, leaving 12 bases between the germline ends. During library preparation, unique molecular identifiers were attached to individual cDNA molecules so that TCRs could be counted quantitatively and reproducibly. Both TCR alpha and TCR beta chains were sequenced from each blood RNA sample. The study's own analysis went as follows. Samples had a median of around 92,000 TCRs, with a range from roughly 23,224 to 750,000. The Decombinator software suite was used to annotate the V, J and CDR3 of the TCR reads. To make PS versus PT1 abundance plots, every sample was subsampled to the same number of TCRs (28,000). TCRs were defined as expanded if absent before sensitization and observed at least eight times at the 2-week time point. TCRdb reanalyzed the raw reads on its own, using fastp at Q25 for trimming and MiXCR for clone calling, and kept in-frame beta chains. Rows are combined by CDR3 protein, so each entry shows the most common genes and DNA. Clone size and V and J calls follow TCRdb, not the original study. The sample yields more than 100,000 distinct CDR3 sequences; 6.5% to 10% were counted once. The leading ten clones occupy around 1.4% of the sample.

Total RNA was extracted from unfractionated whole blood collected in Tempus Blood RNA tubes. As TCR sequencing controls, roughly five healthy volunteers were used, with blood taken at day 0, 2 weeks and 6 weeks. This chain joins TRBV20-1 to TRBJ1-1, with an unclear D gene assignment. This TCR was sampled from a human donor in good health. Some clones in this sample may be carry-over from other donors' samples. Donor details come from another sample of the same person, matched by shared clones. The source material was whole blood. The bases are TGCAGTGCTAGAGATCCCCAGGACCTCACTGAAGCTTTCTTT. It codes for CSARDPQDLTEAFF.